This TCR beta chain was sequenced for a study of blood T cell repertoires in COVID-19. On the study more broadly: Researchers got acute and convalescent COVID-19 samples from the United States, Italy and Spain. Sources were T cells, B-cell-depleted T cells, or PBMCs; the material itself was cDNA or gDNA.

In the authors' workflow: Counts of nucleated cells, estimated from reference gene primer amplification, were obtained. Produced via immunoSEQ multiplex PCR; TCRdb's table is partial and in-frame only. V and J calls and clone size are copied from that table; D and trimming were computed from the DNA. The repertoire holds 150,000 to 200,000 clones, with more than 70% as singletons. The receptor was derived from a woman at least 80 years old with active or convalescent COVID-19. Material for sequencing was peripheral blood.

The CDR3 coding sequence is TGTGCCAGTAGTCGACAGCGAAATAATTCACCCCTCCACTTT. Protein: CASSRQRNNSPLHF. The gene calls are TRBV19 and TRBJ1-6; tentative D call: TRBD1 (5 bases). This CDR3 contains 14 residues. Trimming shortened V by 5 bases and J by 5 bases, and 10 bases separated the two germline ends. CDR1 LNHDA and CDR2 SQIVND come from the germline V gene (reference sequence).